The 5 T cell receptor beta chains presented below share a single source sample, sequenced in a study of blood T cell repertoires in COVID-19. The protocol was immunoSEQ multiplex PCR, while the TCRdb copy is restricted to in-frame clones and leaves out a portion. The sample carries roughly 180,000 clones, more than 75% recorded once. Sequences were obtained from PBMCs or T cells enriched from blood (not recorded which). These receptor sequences come from a man aged 55 to 70 who had been exposed to COVID-19.

This clone was counted once. The chain combines TRBV7-3 with TRBJ2-1; 9 positions match TRBD2. With 3 bases clipped from V and 10 bases from J, the junction kept 10 bases outside the gene matches. CDR3 size: 15 residues. Germline V gene data show CDR1 as SGHTA and CDR2 as FQGTGA. The CDR3 DNA reads as TGTGCCAGCAGCTTCAAATTTAGCGGGAGACAAGAGCAGTTCTTC. It is translated as CASSFKFSGRQEQFF. The full variable domain, completed using reference TRBV7-3 and TRBJ2-1, is GAGVSQTPSNKVTEKGKYVELRCDPISGHTALYWYRQSLGQGPEFLIYFQGTGAADDSGLPNDRFFAVRPEGSVSTLKIQRTERGDSAVYLCASSFKFSGRQEQFFGPGTRLTVL.

The chain couples TRBV27 to TRBJ1-2; D is possibly TRBD1 (6 bases). The CDR3 extends over 13 amino acids. Trimming stripped 6 bases from V and 5 bases from J, with 13 bases between. Germline values: CDR1 MNHEY, CDR2 SMNVEV (reference sequence). The CDR3 nucleotides are TGTGCCAGCAGCCCGGAACAGGGATATGGCTACACCTTC. It encodes CASSPEQGYGYTF.

The chain has TRBV3-1 (or the pseudogene TRBV3-2) and TRBJ1-1; D remains unclear. V was cut by 2 bases and J by 3 bases, with 13 bases left in between. The CDR3 has 15 residues. The germline CDR1 and CDR2 sequences are LGHDT and YNNKEL (reference sequence). For the CDR3, the DNA is TGTGCCAGCAGCCAAAGCCCAGGCCGCTACACTGAAGCTTTCTTT. This sequence encodes CASSQSPGRYTEAFF.

J is TRBJ1-2 and V is TRBV5-5, with D unclear. V was cut by 0 bases and J by 2 bases, with 17 bases left in between. The CDR3 loop spans 17 amino acids. CDR1 is SGHKS and CDR2 is YYEKEE in the germline V gene (reference sequence). CDR3 sequence (DNA): TGTGCCAGCAGCTTGGACGGCATTCTCGGCGGAAACTATGGCTACACCTTC. Translation: CASSLDGILGGNYGYTF.

Of note for this clone: A much larger clone lies a single base off, so this may be a read error. The V call is TRBV12-3 or TRBV12-4, the J call TRBJ1-1; D possibly corresponds to TRBD1 (6 bases). The CDR3 has 13 amino acids. Trimming left V 4 bases short and J 1 base short, with 7 bases between. In nucleotides, the CDR3 is TGTGCCAGCAGTTCGACAGGGAACACTGAAGCTTTCTTT. This translates into CASSSTGNTEAFF.